Listed below are T cell receptor beta chains from one sample, sequenced in a study of T cell repertoires in cytomegalovirus infection. TCRdb reprocessed the reads via MiXCR and lists one record per CDR3 protein. The sample has about 900,000 distinct CDR3 sequences, about a third seen once; the top ten hold around 15%. Their recognized antigens are unknown. Specimen: cultured CD8+ T cells from PBMCs, collected from culture after CMV antigen stimulation. These receptors were obtained from a human donor in good health (CMV status not recorded). Some clones in this sample may be carry-over from other donors' samples. The CDR3 runs from the conserved cysteine through the conserved F or W. A D gene is named only where the DNA matches it firmly. Only part of the rows carry a size: once, few, many, or a class if the clone is expanded.

d_gene: .
j_gene: TRBJ1-1
abundance: .
v_gene: TRBV13
CDR3aa: CASSPDGWGEAFF
CDR3nt: TGTGCCAGCAGCCCGGATGGGTGGGGTGAAGCTTTCTTT

d_gene: .
j_gene: TRBJ2-4
abundance: .
v_gene: TRBV5-1
CDR3aa: CASSPRGNKNIQYF
CDR3nt: TGCGCCAGCAGCCCCCGGGGTAACAAAAACATTCAGTACTTC

d_gene: .
j_gene: TRBJ2-5
abundance: few
v_gene: TRBV7-9
CDR3aa: CASSSDNTVGETQYF
CDR3nt: TGTGCCAGCAGCTCGGACAATACTGTCGGAGAGACCCAGTACTTC

d_gene: .
j_gene: TRBJ2-1
abundance: many
v_gene: TRBV28
CDR3aa: CASSPRGTNNEQFF
CDR3nt: TGTGCCAGCTCCCCCCGGGGGACAAACAATGAGCAGTTCTTC

d_gene: TRBD2
j_gene: TRBJ2-1
abundance: .
v_gene: TRBV4-3
CDR3aa: CASRKRDPGDEQFF
CDR3nt: TGCGCCAGCAGAAAGCGGGACCCCGGGGATGAGCAGTTCTTC

d_gene: TRBD2
j_gene: TRBJ2-1
abundance: few
v_gene: TRBV4-3
CDR3aa: CASSQDIWTRTNEQFF
CDR3nt: TGCGCCAGCAGCCAAGACATCTGGACTAGGACCAATGAGCAGTTCTTC

d_gene: .
j_gene: TRBJ1-1
abundance: .
v_gene: TRBV9
CDR3aa: CASTSHGGAGTEAFF
CDR3nt: TGTGCCAGCACCTCTCATGGGGGGGCAGGAACTGAAGCTTTCTTT

d_gene: TRBD2
j_gene: TRBJ2-5
abundance: .
v_gene: TRBV29-1
CDR3aa: CSVDPRGTSIKETQYF
CDR3nt: TGCAGCGTTGACCCTCGAGGGACTAGCATAAAAGAGACCCAGTACTTC

d_gene: .
j_gene: TRBJ1-6
abundance: .
v_gene: TRBV6-4
CDR3aa: CASSVSNSMEPGSPLHF
CDR3nt: TGTGCCAGCAGTGTCTCGAACAGTATGGAACCAGGCTCACCCCTCCACTTT

d_gene: .
j_gene: TRBJ1-5
abundance: many
v_gene: TRBV27
CDR3aa: CASSFSGVGQPQHF
CDR3nt: TGTGCCAGCAGTTTTTCTGGGGTTGGACAGCCCCAGCATTTT

d_gene: TRBD1
j_gene: TRBJ2-2
abundance: few
v_gene: TRBV7-9
CDR3aa: CAASDRGPNTGELFF
CDR3nt: TGTGCCGCCTCCGACAGGGGTCCAAACACCGGGGAGCTGTTTTTT

d_gene: TRBD2
j_gene: TRBJ2-5
abundance: .
v_gene: TRBV6-1
CDR3aa: CASSEDGGLKETQYF
CDR3nt: TGTGCCAGCAGTGAAGACGGGGGGTTAAAAGAGACCCAGTACTTC

d_gene: TRBD2
j_gene: TRBJ2-5
abundance: .
v_gene: TRBV6-1
CDR3aa: CASSETSGGATVQETQYF
CDR3nt: TGTGCCAGCAGTGAGACTAGCGGGGGGGCCACCGTACAAGAGACCCAGTACTTC

d_gene: TRBD1
j_gene: TRBJ2-2
abundance: .
v_gene: TRBV5-5
CDR3aa: CASTRDSDTGELFF
CDR3nt: TGTGCCAGTACCCGGGACAGCGACACCGGGGAGCTGTTTTTT

d_gene: .
j_gene: TRBJ1-2
abundance: few
v_gene: TRBV12-5
CDR3aa: CASGARVPGYTF
CDR3nt: TGTGCTAGTGGTGCCAGGGTGCCTGGCTACACCTTC

d_gene: .
j_gene: TRBJ2-1
abundance: .
v_gene: TRBV19
CDR3aa: CASSKYNEQFF
CDR3nt: TGTGCCAGTAGTAAATACAATGAGCAGTTCTTC

d_gene: .
j_gene: TRBJ1-5
abundance: .
v_gene: TRBV10-2
CDR3aa: CASTRGREQPQHF
CDR3nt: TGCGCCAGCACACGGGGCCGAGAACAGCCCCAGCATTTT

d_gene: .
j_gene: TRBJ2-5
abundance: .
v_gene: TRBV6-2/TRBV6-3
CDR3aa: CASSYLWEETQYF
CDR3nt: TGTGCCAGCAGTTACCTCTGGGAAGAGACCCAGTACTTC

d_gene: .
j_gene: TRBJ2-3
abundance: few
v_gene: TRBV5-4
CDR3aa: CASSLAVPPTDTQYF
CDR3nt: TGTGCCAGCAGCTTGGCCGTTCCCCCCACAGATACGCAGTATTTT

d_gene: TRBD1
j_gene: TRBJ2-4
abundance: few
v_gene: TRBV19
CDR3aa: CASSDVRGLSKNIQYF
CDR3nt: TGTGCCAGTAGTGACGTGAGGGGGCTTTCCAAAAACATTCAGTACTTC

d_gene: TRBD2
j_gene: TRBJ2-5
abundance: .
v_gene: TRBV27
CDR3aa: CASSIAGGRETQYF
CDR3nt: TGTGCCAGCAGTATAGCGGGGGGCCGGGAGACCCAGTACTTC

d_gene: .
j_gene: TRBJ2-5
abundance: .
v_gene: TRBV24-1
CDR3aa: CATSDPGAQETQYF
CDR3nt: TGTGCCACCAGTGATCCCGGAGCTCAAGAGACCCAGTACTTC

d_gene: .
j_gene: TRBJ1-6
abundance: .
v_gene: TRBV5-6
CDR3aa: CASSLEPGHSYNSPLHF
CDR3nt: TGTGCCAGCAGCTTGGAACCGGGACACTCCTATAATTCACCCCTCCACTTT

d_gene: .
j_gene: TRBJ2-1
abundance: many
v_gene: TRBV24-1
CDR3aa: CATSDLPRGRRHEQFF
CDR3nt: TGTGCCACCAGTGATTTGCCCCGGGGGAGGCGCCATGAGCAGTTCTTC

d_gene: .
j_gene: TRBJ1-1
abundance: few
v_gene: TRBV6-1
CDR3aa: CASSYKEYREAFF
CDR3nt: TGTGCCAGCAGTTATAAGGAGTACCGAGAAGCTTTCTTT

d_gene: .
j_gene: TRBJ2-7
abundance: few
v_gene: TRBV6-1
CDR3aa: CASSVGSFMSYEQYF
CDR3nt: TGTGCCAGCAGCGTCGGGTCCTTTATGTCCTACGAGCAGTACTTC

d_gene: .
j_gene: TRBJ2-2
abundance: .
v_gene: TRBV20-1
CDR3aa: CSAREGGAGTGELFF
CDR3nt: TGCAGTGCTAGAGAAGGGGGGGCGGGCACCGGGGAGCTGTTTTTT

d_gene: TRBD2
j_gene: TRBJ2-7
abundance: few
v_gene: TRBV7-2
CDR3aa: CASSRGVAGGRYEQYF
CDR3nt: TGTGCCAGCAGCCGCGGGGTAGCGGGGGGTAGGTACGAGCAGTACTTC

d_gene: TRBD1
j_gene: TRBJ1-1
abundance: few
v_gene: TRBV6-6
CDR3aa: CASTLPGQGFTEAFF
CDR3nt: TGTGCCAGCACCCTCCCCGGACAGGGGTTCACTGAAGCTTTCTTT

d_gene: .
j_gene: TRBJ2-7
abundance: once
v_gene: TRBV4-1
CDR3aa: CASSQVDVRRGVEQYF
CDR3nt: TGCGCCAGCAGCCAAGTGGACGTCAGGAGAGGGGTCGAGCAGTACTTC

d_gene: .
j_gene: TRBJ1-1
abundance: few
v_gene: TRBV5-1
CDR3aa: CASRRSTFAFF
CDR3nt: TGCGCCAGCAGACGGTCTACTTTTGCTTTCTTT

d_gene: TRBD1
j_gene: TRBJ2-1
abundance: few
v_gene: TRBV12-3/TRBV12-4
CDR3aa: CASSLVRQGKNNEQFF
CDR3nt: TGTGCCAGCAGCCTCGTCCGACAGGGGAAAAACAATGAGCAGTTCTTC

d_gene: TRBD2
j_gene: TRBJ2-3
abundance: .
v_gene: TRBV12-3/TRBV12-4
CDR3aa: CASSRNGGDDTQYF
CDR3nt: TGTGCCAGCAGTCGGAATGGGGGGGACGATACGCAGTATTTT

d_gene: TRBD1
j_gene: TRBJ2-3
abundance: few
v_gene: TRBV10-3
CDR3aa: CAIRLQGALGDTQYF
CDR3nt: TGTGCCATCAGACTACAGGGGGCCTTGGGAGATACGCAGTATTTT

d_gene: TRBD1
j_gene: TRBJ1-2
abundance: .
v_gene: TRBV7-9
CDR3aa: CASSPRTGGGNYGYTF
CDR3nt: TGTGCCAGCAGCCCGAGGACAGGGGGCGGCAACTATGGCTACACCTTC

d_gene: TRBD1
j_gene: TRBJ1-5
abundance: many
v_gene: TRBV6-1
CDR3aa: CASLRDRERVRGNQPQHF
CDR3nt: TGTGCCAGCCTACGGGACAGGGAAAGGGTAAGGGGCAATCAGCCCCAGCATTTT

d_gene: .
j_gene: TRBJ1-2
abundance: .
v_gene: TRBV27
CDR3aa: CASSTGHGYTF
CDR3nt: TGTGCCAGCAGTACAGGGCATGGCTACACCTTC

d_gene: .
j_gene: TRBJ1-1
abundance: once
v_gene: TRBV7-9
CDR3aa: CASSLGQPGGGNMNTEAFF
CDR3nt: TGTGCCAGCAGCTTAGGTCAACCCGGGGGGGGCAACATGAACACTGAAGCTTTCTTT

d_gene: .
j_gene: TRBJ1-1
abundance: many
v_gene: TRBV27
CDR3aa: CASSSGSTEAFF
CDR3nt: TGTGCCAGCAGCTCTGGCTCGACTGAAGCTTTCTTT

d_gene: TRBD1
j_gene: TRBJ1-2
abundance: .
v_gene: TRBV6-5
CDR3aa: CASSYRFGTGDFNYGYTF
CDR3nt: TGTGCCAGCAGTTACAGGTTTGGGACAGGGGACTTTAACTATGGCTACACCTTC

d_gene: .
j_gene: TRBJ2-6
abundance: .
v_gene: TRBV5-1
CDR3aa: CASTRGSGANVLTF
CDR3nt: TGCGCCAGCACCAGGGGCTCTGGGGCCAACGTCCTGACTTTC

d_gene: .
j_gene: TRBJ1-1
abundance: many
v_gene: TRBV27
CDR3aa: CASTNPGGTEAFF
CDR3nt: TGTGCCAGCACCAACCCGGGTGGCACTGAAGCTTTCTTT

d_gene: TRBD2
j_gene: TRBJ2-7
abundance: .
v_gene: TRBV5-1
CDR3aa: CASSRGLAGEIYEQYF
CDR3nt: TGCGCCAGCAGCCGCGGACTAGCGGGGGAGATATACGAGCAGTACTTC

d_gene: TRBD2
j_gene: TRBJ2-1
abundance: many
v_gene: TRBV2
CDR3aa: CASRRGGVNEQFF
CDR3nt: TGTGCCAGCAGACGGGGGGGCGTAAATGAGCAGTTCTTC

d_gene: .
j_gene: TRBJ2-3
abundance: many
v_gene: TRBV4-1
CDR3aa: CASSQVAVLEFTDTQYF
CDR3nt: TGCGCCAGCAGCCAAGTCGCGGTACTAGAATTCACAGATACGCAGTATTTT

d_gene: .
j_gene: TRBJ1-1
abundance: .
v_gene: TRBV10-3
CDR3aa: CAIAGAVNTEAFF
CDR3nt: TGTGCCATCGCAGGGGCGGTAAACACTGAAGCTTTCTTT

d_gene: TRBD2
j_gene: TRBJ2-3
abundance: many
v_gene: TRBV27
CDR3aa: CASSSLRTGGSTDTQYF
CDR3nt: TGTGCCAGCAGTTCGTTACGTACGGGGGGGAGCACAGATACGCAGTATTTT

d_gene: .
j_gene: TRBJ1-1
abundance: .
v_gene: TRBV27
CDR3aa: CASSLIGHTTVTEAFF
CDR3nt: TGTGCCAGCAGTTTAATAGGCCACACAACCGTCACTGAAGCTTTCTTT

d_gene: .
j_gene: TRBJ2-2
abundance: few
v_gene: TRBV19
CDR3aa: CASTPEGAPNTGELFF
CDR3nt: TGTGCCAGTACCCCGGAGGGGGCCCCGAACACCGGGGAGCTGTTTTTT

d_gene: TRBD1
j_gene: TRBJ2-1
abundance: .
v_gene: TRBV27
CDR3aa: CASSSSGTGKGEQFF
CDR3nt: TGTGCCAGCAGTTCCTCCGGGACAGGGAAAGGTGAGCAGTTCTTC

d_gene: .
j_gene: TRBJ1-4
abundance: few
v_gene: TRBV12-3/TRBV12-4
CDR3aa: CASRRRGGSEEKLFF
CDR3nt: TGTGCCAGCAGGCGTCGGGGGGGGTCAGAAGAAAAACTGTTTTTT